Detailed here is one TCR beta chain. Its antigen is currently unknown. TRB rearrangements were amplified by touch-down multiplex PCR with mixed TRB-A/B primers. From the multiplex PCR reads, TCRdb lists one entry per CDR3 protein and no DNA. This repertoire comprises about 3,900 distinct CDR3 sequences; its ten largest clones make up roughly two fifths. The data stem from a study of T cell clusters in autoimmune cytopenias. Whole-study results and caveats: The T cell clusters came from computational analysis alone and lack functional validation. Active autoimmune hepatitis patients had around 2.9-fold fewer exclusive TRB clusters than healthy donors.

TRB amplification used approximately 250 ng of peripheral blood genomic DNA. These same data were also listed under a study on T cell repertoires in aging, cancer and after chemotherapy. From that study: Untreated cancer patients had significantly lower blood TCR diversity than age-matched healthy donors.

Source material: peripheral blood. The receptor was isolated from a human donor in good health.

CDR3 loop: CASTRQGGETQYF. This chain connects TRBV6-5 to TRBJ2-5; the TCRdb call, TRBD1, lacks DNA for checking. Germline V lookup: CDR1 MNHEY, CDR2 SVGAGI. CDR3 length: 13 amino acids.